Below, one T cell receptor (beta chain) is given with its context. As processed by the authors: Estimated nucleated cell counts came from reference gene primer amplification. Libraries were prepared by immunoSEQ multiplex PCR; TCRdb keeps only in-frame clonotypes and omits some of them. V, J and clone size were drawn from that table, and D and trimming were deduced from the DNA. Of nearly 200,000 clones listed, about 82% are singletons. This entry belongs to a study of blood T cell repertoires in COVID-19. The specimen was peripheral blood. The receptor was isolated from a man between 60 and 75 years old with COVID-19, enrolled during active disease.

As DNA, the CDR3 is TGTGCCAGCAGCCATCTTGGACTAGCGGGTTCCAATTACAATGAGCAGTTCTTC. Encoded protein: CASSHLGLAGSNYNEQFF. The chain has TRBV3-1 (or the pseudogene TRBV3-2) and TRBJ2-1; TRBD2 agrees at 11 bases. The CDR3 is 18 amino acids. J lost 4 bases, V lost 3 bases, and 11 bases had no gene match. Germline loops: CDR1 LGHDT, CDR2 YNNKEL (reference sequence).